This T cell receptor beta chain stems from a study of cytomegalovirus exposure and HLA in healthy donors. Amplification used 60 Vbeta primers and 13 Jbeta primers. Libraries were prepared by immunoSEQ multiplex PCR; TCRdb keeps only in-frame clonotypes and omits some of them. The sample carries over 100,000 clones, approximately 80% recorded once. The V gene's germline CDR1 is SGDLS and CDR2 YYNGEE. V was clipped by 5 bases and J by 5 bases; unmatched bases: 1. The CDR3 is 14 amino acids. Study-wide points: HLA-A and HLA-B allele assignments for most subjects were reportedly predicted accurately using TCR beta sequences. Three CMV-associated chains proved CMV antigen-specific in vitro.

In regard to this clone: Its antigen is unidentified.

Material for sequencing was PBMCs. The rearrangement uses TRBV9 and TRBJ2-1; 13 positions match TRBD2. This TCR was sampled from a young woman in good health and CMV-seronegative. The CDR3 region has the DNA TGTGCCAGCAGGACTAGCGGGAGGAACAATGAGCAGTTCTTC. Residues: CASRTSGRNNEQFF.